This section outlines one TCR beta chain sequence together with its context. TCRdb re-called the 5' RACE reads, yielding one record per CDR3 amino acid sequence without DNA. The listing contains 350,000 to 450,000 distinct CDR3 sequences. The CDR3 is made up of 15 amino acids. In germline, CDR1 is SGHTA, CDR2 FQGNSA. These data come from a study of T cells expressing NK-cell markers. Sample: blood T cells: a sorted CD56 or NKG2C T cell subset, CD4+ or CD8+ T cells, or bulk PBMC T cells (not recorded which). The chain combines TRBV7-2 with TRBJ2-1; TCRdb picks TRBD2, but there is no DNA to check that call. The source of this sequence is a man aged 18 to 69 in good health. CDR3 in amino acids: CASRSTSTTYNEQFF.